This T cell receptor (beta chain) was documented in a study of vaccination and CD4 T cells after COVID-19. Study-wide background: Samples after vaccination came a median around eleven weeks past dose two, ranging 14 to 241.

Sequenced with the Oncomine TCR Beta short-read assay was DNA taken from cultured CD4+ T cells. TCRdb reanalysed the PCR reads using MiXCR and keeps one entry per CDR3 protein. Altogether around 15,000 distinct CDR3 sequences are present, less than 75% being singletons, with the ten largest covering approximately 15%. Stated treatment: roughly 10-day PBMC culture with coronavirus spike peptide pools or control peptides (ViraFEST assay). With respect to this clonotype: Its target is unknown.

CDR3 length: 13 residues. From germline, CDR1 is LNHDA and CDR2 SQIVND (reference sequence). The V and J ends lost 7 bases and 7 bases respectively, with 14 bases between them. V is TRBV19 and J is TRBJ1-5; D unclear. Sequencing was done on a sample of CD4+ T cells from blood, cultured in vitro. The TCR was taken from a human donor who had recovered from COVID-19. The CDR3 DNA reads TGTGCCAGTAAGGAGCACTCCCGGCAGCCCCAGCATTTT. Protein sequence: CASKEHSRQPQHF.